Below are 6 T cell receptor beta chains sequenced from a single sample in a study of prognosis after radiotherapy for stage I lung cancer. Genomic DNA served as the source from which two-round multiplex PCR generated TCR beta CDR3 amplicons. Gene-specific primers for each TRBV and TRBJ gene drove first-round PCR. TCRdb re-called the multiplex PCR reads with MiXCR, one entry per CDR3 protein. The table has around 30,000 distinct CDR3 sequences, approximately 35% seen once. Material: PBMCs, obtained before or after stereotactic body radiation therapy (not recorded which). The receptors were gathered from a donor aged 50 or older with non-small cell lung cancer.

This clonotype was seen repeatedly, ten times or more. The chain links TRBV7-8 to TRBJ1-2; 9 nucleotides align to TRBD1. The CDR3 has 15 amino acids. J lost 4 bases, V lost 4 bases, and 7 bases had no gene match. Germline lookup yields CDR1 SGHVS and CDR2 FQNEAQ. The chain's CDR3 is CASSSPGQGFYGYTF. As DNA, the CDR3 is TGTGCCAGCAGCTCGCCGGGACAGGGCTTCTATGGCTACACCTTC.

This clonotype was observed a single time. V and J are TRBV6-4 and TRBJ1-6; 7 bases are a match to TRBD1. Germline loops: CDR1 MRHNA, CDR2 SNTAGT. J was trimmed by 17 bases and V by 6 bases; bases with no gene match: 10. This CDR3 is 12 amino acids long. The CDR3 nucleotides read TGTGCCAGCAGGGGTCAAAAGGGGGCCATCCACTTT. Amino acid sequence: CASRGQKGAIHF.

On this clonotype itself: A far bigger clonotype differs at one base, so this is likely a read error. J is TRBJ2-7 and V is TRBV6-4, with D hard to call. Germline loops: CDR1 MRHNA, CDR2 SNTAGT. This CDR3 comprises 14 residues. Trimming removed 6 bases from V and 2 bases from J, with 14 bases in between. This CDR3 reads CASRPGQAAYEQYF. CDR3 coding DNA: TGTGCCAGCAGGCCCGGGCAGGCAGCCTACGAGCAGTACTTC.

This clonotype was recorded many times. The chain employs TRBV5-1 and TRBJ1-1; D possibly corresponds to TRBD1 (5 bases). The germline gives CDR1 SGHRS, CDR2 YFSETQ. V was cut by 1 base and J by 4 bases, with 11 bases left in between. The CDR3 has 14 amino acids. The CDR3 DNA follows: TGCGCCAGCAGCTTGTCGGATGGGGGCACTGAAGCTTTCTTT. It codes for CASSLSDGGTEAFF. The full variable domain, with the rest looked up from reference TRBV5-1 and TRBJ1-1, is KAGVTQTPRYLIKTRGQQVTLSCSPISGHRSVSWYQQTPGQGLQFLFEYFSETQRNKGNFPGRFSGRQFSNSRSEMNVSTLELGDSALYLCASSLSDGGTEAFFGQGTRLTVV.

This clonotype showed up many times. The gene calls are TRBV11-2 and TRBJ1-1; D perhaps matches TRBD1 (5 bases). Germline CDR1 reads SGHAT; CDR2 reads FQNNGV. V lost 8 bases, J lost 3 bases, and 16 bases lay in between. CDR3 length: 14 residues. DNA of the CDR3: TGTGCCAGCGGCAAGGGACGGGGATACACTGAAGCTTTCTTT. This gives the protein CASGKGRGYTEAFF.

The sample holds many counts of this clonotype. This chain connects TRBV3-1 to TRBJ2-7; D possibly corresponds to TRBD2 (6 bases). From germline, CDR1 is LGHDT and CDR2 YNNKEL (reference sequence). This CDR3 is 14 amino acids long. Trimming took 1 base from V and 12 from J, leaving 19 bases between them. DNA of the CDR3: TGTGCCAGCAGCCAAGCCGGACTAAGGGCCCGTCTGTACTTC. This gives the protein CASSQAGLRARLYF.